This TCR beta chain appears in the sequencing data of a study of T cell responses to AZD1222 COVID-19 vaccine. Pooling of second doses given at about 4 or about 12 weeks was done. Libraries were prepared by immunoSEQ multiplex PCR; TCRdb keeps only in-frame clonotypes and omits some of them. This sample has around 120,000 clones, with 85% to 95% found just once. Findings and caveats of the study: Sampling that yielded the repertoires occurred only after the peak T cell response. Donors skewed white British and female; clonal diversity was possibly underestimated. Only five or six people who got AZD1222 tested seropositive at baseline.

The count of this clone is one. Its antigen is unknown. Germline CDR1 reads MNHEY; CDR2 reads SVGAGI. Trimming took 7 bases from V and 6 from J, leaving 16 bases between them. The length of the CDR3 is 13 residues. The sequencing used peripheral blood, collected 28 days after the second AZD1222 dose. V is TRBV6-5 and J is TRBJ2-7; D may be TRBD2 (6 bases). This clonotype was sampled from an adult who received the AZD1222 COVID-19 vaccine. The DNA of the CDR3 is TGTGCCAGCAACGACCCACGGGAGCTCGAGCAGTACTTC. Its translation is CASNDPRELEQYF.